The clone carrying this T cell receptor (beta chain) was seen a few times. The data stem from a study of beta chain features in type 1 diabetes. Isolated RNA was reverse transcribed in full, so expressed TCRB transcripts were sequenced. Only in-frame clones appear in the TCRdb table, and some are missing; sequencing was by immunoSEQ multiplex PCR. The data contain roughly 500,000 clones, roughly 10% of them singletons. Germline CDR1 and CDR2: SEHNR and FQNEAQ (reference sequence). With 2 bases removed from V and 6 bases from J, the gap between germline ends came to 11 bases. The CDR3 consists of 14 residues.

Sequenced: naive CD4+ T cells from blood. The source is a woman in her late teens or twenties in good health. V usage is TRBV7-9 and J usage is TRBJ2-1, with no clear D. CDR3 amino acids: CASSLWGTRNEQFF. In nucleotides, the CDR3 is TGTGCCAGCAGCTTATGGGGAACGCGCAATGAGCAGTTCTTC.